This T cell receptor (beta chain) was recovered during a study of STAT5B mutations in CD4+ large granular lymphocyte leukemia. Study in general: The CDR3 'QG' motif was associated with a particular HLA allele among healthy donors.

This clone was observed once. What it recognizes is unknown. Repertoires were generated with immunoSEQ multiplex PCR, while TCRdb's copy carries only in-frame clones and drops some. The table has about 40,000 clones, approximately 80% seen once. Trimming shortened V by 3 bases and J by 6 bases, and 6 bases separated the two germline ends. Per the germline V gene, CDR1 is MNHNS and CDR2 is SASEGT. The CDR3 covers 12 residues. Whole-study findings and limits: TRBV06-family usage was enriched in top patient clones (8/27) versus controls (2/35). Main leukemic clonotypes were patient-specific, but approximately 27% appeared at low frequency elsewhere.

The receptor was derived from a human donor in good health. This rearrangement joins TRBV6-1 to TRBJ2-4; D is possibly TRBD2 (5 bases). Sequencing used CD4+ T cells from blood buffy coats. DNA of the CDR3: TGTGCCAGCAGTGATGAGGGAAACATTCAGTACTTC. Amino acid sequence: CASSDEGNIQYF.